The clone carrying this T cell receptor (beta chain) occurred a few times. This entry comes from a study of spatial heterogeneity in lung cancer. At the level of the study: Compared with alpha-chain sequences, beta-chain sequences were consistently detected in greater numbers. Averaged across combinations, each unique TCR and UMI pairing appeared more than ten times in raw reads, which were uncorrected.

The time point here: sample taken at primary tumor resection. A total of approximately 69 untreated early-stage non-small cell lung cancer patients served as donors. Germline CDR1 SEHNR, CDR2 FQNEAQ (reference sequence). Deletions cut 7 bases from V and 5 bases from J, with 17 bases between. This CDR3 is 14 amino acids long. Single TCR cDNA molecules each had their own unique molecular identifier. A single record per CDR3 protein comes from TCRdb applying MiXCR to the 5' RACE reads. The sample contains about 21,000 distinct CDR3 sequences, about 5% of which appear only once. The TCR was taken from a male donor with early-stage non-small cell lung cancer. This chain uses TRBV7-9 with TRBJ2-5, with D possibly matching TRBD1 (6 bases). The sample here was PBMCs, taken at surgery. The CDR3 reads CASKWTATGETQYF. CDR3 in DNA: TGTGCCAGCAAATGGACGGCCACAGGGGAGACCCAGTACTTC.